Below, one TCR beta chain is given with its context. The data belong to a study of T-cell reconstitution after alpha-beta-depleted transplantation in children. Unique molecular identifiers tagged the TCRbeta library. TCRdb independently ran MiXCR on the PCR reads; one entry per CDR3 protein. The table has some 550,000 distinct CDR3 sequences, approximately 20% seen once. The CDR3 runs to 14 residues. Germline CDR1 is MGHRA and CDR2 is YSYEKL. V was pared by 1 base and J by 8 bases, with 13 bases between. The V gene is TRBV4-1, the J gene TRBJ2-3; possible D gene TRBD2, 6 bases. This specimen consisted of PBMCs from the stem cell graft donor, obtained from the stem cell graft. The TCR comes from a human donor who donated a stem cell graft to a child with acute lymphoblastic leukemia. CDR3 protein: CASSQVRSGSTQYF. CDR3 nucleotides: TGCGCCAGCAGCCAAGTCCGAAGCGGGTCTACGCAGTATTTT.